This TCR beta chain came from a study of T cell repertoires in cytomegalovirus infection. CDR3 size: 12 residues. The V and J ends lost 4 bases and 8 bases respectively, with 11 bases between them. Germline-derived CDR1 and CDR2 are MNHEY and SMNVEV (reference sequence). TCRdb analysed the reads with MiXCR anew, one entry per CDR3 protein. The sample shows 900,000 to 950,000 distinct CDR3 sequences, 30% to 40% of them seen only once. Note on this clonotype: Its antigen is undetermined.

This TCR derives from a human donor in good health (CMV status not recorded). Some clones in this sample may be carry-over from other donors' samples. This sequence joins TRBV27 and TRBJ1-2; D is unclear. The starting material was cultured CD8+ T cells from PBMCs, obtained from culture after CMV antigen stimulation. The CDR3 DNA reads TGTGCCAGCAGTTCAGGCAACCAGGGCTACACCTTC. This codes for CASSSGNQGYTF.